This T cell receptor (beta chain) was observed in a study of blood T cell repertoires in COVID-19. Trimming took off 5 bases at V and 5 bases at J, with 10 bases between the two ends. This CDR3 has 13 amino acids. Germline V gene data show CDR1 as MGHRA and CDR2 as YSYEKL. TCRdb's table, derived via immunoSEQ multiplex PCR, lists solely in-frame clones and lacks some. The profile covers more than 400,000 clones, with less than 95% appearing a single time and approximately 0.65% taken by the ten largest. The sequencing input was PBMCs or T cells enriched from blood (not recorded which). This rearrangement joins TRBV4-1 to TRBJ2-1, with D hard to call. The sequence was collected from a man aged 18-30 years who had recovered from COVID-19. CDR3 nucleotides: TGCGCCAGCAGCGCCGAGCCGCACAATGAGCAGTTCTTC. The encoded protein is CASSAEPHNEQFF.